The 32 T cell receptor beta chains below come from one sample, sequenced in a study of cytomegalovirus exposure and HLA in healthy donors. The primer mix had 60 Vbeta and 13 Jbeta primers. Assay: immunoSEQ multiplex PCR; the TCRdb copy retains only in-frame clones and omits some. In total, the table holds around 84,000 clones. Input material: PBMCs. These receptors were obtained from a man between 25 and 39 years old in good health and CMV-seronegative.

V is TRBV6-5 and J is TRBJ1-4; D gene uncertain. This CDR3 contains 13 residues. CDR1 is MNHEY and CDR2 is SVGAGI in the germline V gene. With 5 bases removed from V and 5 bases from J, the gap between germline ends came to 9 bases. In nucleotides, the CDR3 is TGTGCCAGCAGTCTCGGACTGAATGAAAAACTGTTTTTT. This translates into CASSLGLNEKLFF.

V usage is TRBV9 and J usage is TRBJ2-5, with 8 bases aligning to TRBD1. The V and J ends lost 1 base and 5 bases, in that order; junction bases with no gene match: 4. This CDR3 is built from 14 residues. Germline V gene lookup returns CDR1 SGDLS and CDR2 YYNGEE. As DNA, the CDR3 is TGTGCCAGCAGCGTATCAGGGGGCGGTGAGACCCAGTACTTC. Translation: CASSVSGGGETQYF.

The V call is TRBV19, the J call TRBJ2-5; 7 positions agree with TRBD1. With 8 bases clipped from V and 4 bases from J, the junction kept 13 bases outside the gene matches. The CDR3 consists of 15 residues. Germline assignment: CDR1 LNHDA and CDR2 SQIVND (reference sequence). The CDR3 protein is CASSTGTAGSETQYF. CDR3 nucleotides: TGTGCCAGTTCGACCGGGACAGCAGGCTCAGAGACCCAGTACTTC.

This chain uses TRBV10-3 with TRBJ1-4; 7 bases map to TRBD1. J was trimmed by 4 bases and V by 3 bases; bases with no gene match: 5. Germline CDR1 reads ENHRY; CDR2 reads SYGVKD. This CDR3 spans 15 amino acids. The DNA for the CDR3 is TGTGCCATCAGTGACTCGACAGGGCATAATGAAAAACTGTTTTTT. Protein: CAISDSTGHNEKLFF.

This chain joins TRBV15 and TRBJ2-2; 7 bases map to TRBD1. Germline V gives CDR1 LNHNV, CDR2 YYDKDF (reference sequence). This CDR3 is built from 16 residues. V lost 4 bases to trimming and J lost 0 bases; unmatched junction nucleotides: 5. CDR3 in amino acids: CATSTRTGSNTGELFF. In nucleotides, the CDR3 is TGTGCCACCAGCACCCGGACAGGATCGAACACCGGGGAGCTGTTTTTT.

DNA of the CDR3: TGTGCCAGCAGCTTTCACCCGGGACTAGCACCCGGTAACACAGATACGCAGTATTTT. It encodes CASSFHPGLAPGNTDTQYF. The chain joins TRBV4-2 to TRBJ2-3, with 9 nucleotides matching TRBD2. In germline, CDR1 is LGHNA, CDR2 YNFKEQ. The V segment lost 5 bases and the J segment 2 bases; nucleotides outside the gene matches: 17. The CDR3 spans 19 residues.

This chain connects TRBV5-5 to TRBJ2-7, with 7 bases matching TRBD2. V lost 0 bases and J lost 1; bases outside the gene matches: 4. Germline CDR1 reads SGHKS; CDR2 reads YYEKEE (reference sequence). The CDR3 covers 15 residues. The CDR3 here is CASSLDQGGSYEQYF. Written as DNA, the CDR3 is TGTGCCAGCAGCTTGGATCAGGGAGGGTCCTACGAGCAGTACTTC.

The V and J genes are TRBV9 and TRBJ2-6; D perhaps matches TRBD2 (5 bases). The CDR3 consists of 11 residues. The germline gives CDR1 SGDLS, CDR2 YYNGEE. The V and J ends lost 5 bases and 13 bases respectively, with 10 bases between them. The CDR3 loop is CASRASGVLTF. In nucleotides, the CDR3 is TGTGCCAGCAGAGCATCGGGAGTCCTGACTTTC.

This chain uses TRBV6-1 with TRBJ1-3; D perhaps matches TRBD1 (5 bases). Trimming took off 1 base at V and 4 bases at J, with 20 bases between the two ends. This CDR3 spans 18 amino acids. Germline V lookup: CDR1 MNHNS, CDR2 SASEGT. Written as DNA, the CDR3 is TGTGCCAGCAGTGAAGAGCATTCGGCGGGGGGTGTCGGAAACACCATATATTTT. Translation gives CASSEEHSAGGVGNTIYF.

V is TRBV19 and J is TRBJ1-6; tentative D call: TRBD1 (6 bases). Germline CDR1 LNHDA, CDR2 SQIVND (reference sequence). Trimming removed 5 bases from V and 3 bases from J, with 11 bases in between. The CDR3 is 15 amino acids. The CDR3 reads CASSFGTYYNSPLHF. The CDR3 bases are TGTGCCAGTAGTTTCGGGACATACTATAATTCACCCCTCCACTTT.

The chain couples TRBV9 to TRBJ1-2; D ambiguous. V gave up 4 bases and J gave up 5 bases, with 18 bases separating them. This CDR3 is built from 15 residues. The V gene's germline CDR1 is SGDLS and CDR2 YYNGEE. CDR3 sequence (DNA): TGTGCCAGCAGCCCTTTTCTTGGGCAGGTGTATGGCTACACCTTC. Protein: CASSPFLGQVYGYTF. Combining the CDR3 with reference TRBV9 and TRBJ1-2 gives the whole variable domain DSGVTQTPKHLITATGQRVTLRCSPRSGDLSVYWYQQSLDQGLQFLIQYYNGEERAKGNILERFSAQQFPDLHSELNLSSLELGDSALYFCASSPFLGQVYGYTFGSGTRLTVV.

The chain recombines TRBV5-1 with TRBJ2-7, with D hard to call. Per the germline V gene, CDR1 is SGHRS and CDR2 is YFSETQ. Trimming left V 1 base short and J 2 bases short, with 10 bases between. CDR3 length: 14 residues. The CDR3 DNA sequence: TGCGCCAGCAGCTTGATCCAGAGCGCCTACGAGCAGTACTTC. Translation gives CASSLIQSAYEQYF.

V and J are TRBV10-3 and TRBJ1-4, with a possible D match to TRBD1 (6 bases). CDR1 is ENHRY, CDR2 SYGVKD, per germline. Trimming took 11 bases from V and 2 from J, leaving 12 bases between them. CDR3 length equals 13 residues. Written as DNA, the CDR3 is TGTGCCTCGAAGGGGGTCACTAATGAAAAACTGTTTTTT. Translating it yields CASKGVTNEKLFF.

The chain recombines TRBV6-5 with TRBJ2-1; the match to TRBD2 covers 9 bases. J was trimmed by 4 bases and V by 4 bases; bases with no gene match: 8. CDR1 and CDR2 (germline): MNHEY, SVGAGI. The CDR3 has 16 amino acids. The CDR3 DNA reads TGTGCCAGCAGTTCTTTTAGCGGGGGCTATTACAATGAGCAGTTCTTC. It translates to CASSSFSGGYYNEQFF.

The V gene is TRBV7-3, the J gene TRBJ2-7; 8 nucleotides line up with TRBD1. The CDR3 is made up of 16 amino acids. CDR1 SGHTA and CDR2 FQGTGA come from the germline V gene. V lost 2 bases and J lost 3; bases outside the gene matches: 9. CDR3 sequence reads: CASSLYLGTGDYEQYF. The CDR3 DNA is TGTGCCAGCAGCTTATATCTCGGGACAGGAGACTACGAGCAGTACTTC.

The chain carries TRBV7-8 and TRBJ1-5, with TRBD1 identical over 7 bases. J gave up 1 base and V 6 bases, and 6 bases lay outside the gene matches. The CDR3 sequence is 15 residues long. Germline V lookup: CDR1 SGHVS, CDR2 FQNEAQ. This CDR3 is CASRADRASNQPQHF. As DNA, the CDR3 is TGTGCCAGCAGGGCTGACAGGGCCAGCAATCAGCCCCAGCATTTT.

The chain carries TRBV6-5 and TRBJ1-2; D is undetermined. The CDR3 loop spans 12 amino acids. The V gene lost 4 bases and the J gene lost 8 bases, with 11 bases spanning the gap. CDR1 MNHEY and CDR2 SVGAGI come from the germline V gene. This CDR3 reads CASSSGGLGYTF. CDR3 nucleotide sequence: TGTGCCAGCAGTTCGGGAGGGCTCGGCTACACCTTC.

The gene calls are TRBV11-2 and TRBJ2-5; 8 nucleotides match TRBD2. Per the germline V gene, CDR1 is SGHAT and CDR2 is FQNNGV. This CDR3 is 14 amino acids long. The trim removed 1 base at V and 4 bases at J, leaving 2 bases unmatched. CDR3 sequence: CASSLAGGLETQYF. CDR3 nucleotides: TGTGCCAGCAGCTTAGCGGGGGGGCTAGAGACCCAGTACTTC.

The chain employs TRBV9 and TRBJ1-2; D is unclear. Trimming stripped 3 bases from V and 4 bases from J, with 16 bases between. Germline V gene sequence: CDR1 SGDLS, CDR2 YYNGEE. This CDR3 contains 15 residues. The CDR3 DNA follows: TGTGCCAGCAGCGCCCCCGGCCGGACTCTCTATGGCTACACCTTC. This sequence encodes CASSAPGRTLYGYTF.

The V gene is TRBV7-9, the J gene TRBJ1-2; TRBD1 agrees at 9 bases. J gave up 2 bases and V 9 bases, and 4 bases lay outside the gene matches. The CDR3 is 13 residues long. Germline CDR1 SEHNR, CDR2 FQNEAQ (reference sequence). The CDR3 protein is CASRTGANYGYTF. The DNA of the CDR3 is TGTGCCAGTAGGACAGGGGCGAACTATGGCTACACCTTC. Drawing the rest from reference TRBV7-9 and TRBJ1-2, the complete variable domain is DTGVSQNPRHKITKRGQNVTFRCDPISEHNRLYWYRQTLGQGPEFLTYFQNEAQLEKSRLLSDRFSAERPKGSFSTLEIQRTEQGDSAMYLCASRTGANYGYTFGSGTRLTVV.

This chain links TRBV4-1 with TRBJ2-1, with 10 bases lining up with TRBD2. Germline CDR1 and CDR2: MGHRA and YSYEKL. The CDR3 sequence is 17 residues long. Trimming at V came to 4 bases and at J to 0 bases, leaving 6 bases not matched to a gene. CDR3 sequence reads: CASSPGLARSSYNEQFF. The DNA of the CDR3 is TGCGCCAGCAGCCCGGGACTAGCGAGAAGCTCCTACAATGAGCAGTTCTTC.

CDR3 region: CASSLDRGYEQYF. The CDR3 coding sequence is TGTGCCAGCAGCTTGGACAGGGGTTACGAGCAGTACTTC. V gene TRBV13 combines with J gene TRBJ2-7, with 9 bases fitting TRBD1. This CDR3 is 13 amino acids long. Germline CDR1 and CDR2: PRHDT and FYEKMQ (reference sequence). V lost 3 bases, J lost 4 bases, and 1 base stayed unmatched.

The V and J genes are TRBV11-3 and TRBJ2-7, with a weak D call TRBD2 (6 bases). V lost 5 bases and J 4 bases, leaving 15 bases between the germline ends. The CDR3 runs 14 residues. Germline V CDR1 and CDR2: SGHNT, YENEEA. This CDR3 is CASSPFAGSYEQYF. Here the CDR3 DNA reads TGTGCCAGCAGCCCCTTCGCGGGATCTTACGAGCAGTACTTC. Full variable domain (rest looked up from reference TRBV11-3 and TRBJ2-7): EAGVVQSPRYKIIEKKQPVAFWCNPISGHNTLYWYLQNLGQGPELLIRYENEEAVDDSQLPKDRFSAERLKGVDSTLKIQPAELGDSAVYLCASSPFAGSYEQYFGPGTRLTVT.

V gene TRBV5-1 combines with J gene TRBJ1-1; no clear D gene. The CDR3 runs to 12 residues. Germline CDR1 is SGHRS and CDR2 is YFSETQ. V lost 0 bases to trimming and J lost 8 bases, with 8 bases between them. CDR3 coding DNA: TGCGCCAGCAGCTTGGCCCGCAGGGAAGCTTTCTTT. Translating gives CASSLARREAFF.

The CDR3 loop is CASSESGDRGLVAKNIQYF. The CDR3 nucleotides read TGCGCCAGCAGTGAGTCCGGGGACAGGGGGCTTGTAGCCAAAAACATTCAGTACTTC. The rearrangement joins TRBV10-2 to TRBJ2-4; 12 positions match TRBD1. V lost 0 bases, J lost 0 bases, and 6 bases stayed unmatched. Germline V gene lookup returns CDR1 WSHSY and CDR2 SAAADI. The CDR3 loop spans 19 amino acids.

As DNA, the CDR3 is TGTGCCAGCAGCTTAATCAAGGGGACTTACAATGAGCAGTTCTTC. It specifies CASSLIKGTYNEQFF. The chain carries TRBV7-9 and TRBJ2-1, with D perhaps matching TRBD2 (6 bases). The germline CDR1 and CDR2 sequences are SEHNR and FQNEAQ (reference sequence). This CDR3 is 15 amino acids long. V lost 2 bases to trimming and J lost 4 bases, with 12 bases between them.

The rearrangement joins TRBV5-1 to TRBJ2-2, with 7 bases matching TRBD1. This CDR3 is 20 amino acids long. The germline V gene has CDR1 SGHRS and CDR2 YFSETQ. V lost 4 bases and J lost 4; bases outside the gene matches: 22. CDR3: CASSPYRFRDRPRGTGELFF. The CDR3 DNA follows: TGCGCCAGCAGCCCATACCGCTTCAGGGACAGACCTCGTGGCACCGGGGAGCTGTTTTTT.

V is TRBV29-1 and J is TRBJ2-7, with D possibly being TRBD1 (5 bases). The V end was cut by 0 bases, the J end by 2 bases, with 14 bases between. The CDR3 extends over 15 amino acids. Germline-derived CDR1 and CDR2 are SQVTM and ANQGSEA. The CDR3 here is CSVEDAQGTPYEQYF. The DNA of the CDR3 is TGCAGCGTTGAAGATGCCCAGGGTACCCCCTACGAGCAGTACTTC.

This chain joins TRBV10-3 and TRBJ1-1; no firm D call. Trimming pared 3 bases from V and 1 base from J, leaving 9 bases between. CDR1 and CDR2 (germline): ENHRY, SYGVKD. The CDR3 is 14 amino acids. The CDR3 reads CAISDPRGNTEAFF. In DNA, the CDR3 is TGTGCCATCAGTGACCCCCGAGGGAACACTGAAGCTTTCTTT.

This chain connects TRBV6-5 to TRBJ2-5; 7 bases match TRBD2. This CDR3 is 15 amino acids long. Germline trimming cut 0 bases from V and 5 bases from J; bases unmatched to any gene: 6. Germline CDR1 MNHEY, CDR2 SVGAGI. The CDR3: CASSYSKRGRETQYF. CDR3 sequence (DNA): TGTGCCAGCAGTTACTCGAAGCGGGGCCGGGAGACCCAGTACTTC.

The CDR3 protein is CASSSITGRGHEQYF. The DNA for the CDR3 is TGTGCCAGCAGTTCCATAACCGGGAGAGGCCACGAGCAGTACTTC. This chain links TRBV27 with TRBJ2-7; TRBD2 might be the D (6 bases). The CDR3 loop spans 15 amino acids. Trimming removed 4 bases from V and 5 bases from J, with 18 bases in between. CDR1 is MNHEY, CDR2 SMNVEV, per germline (reference sequence).

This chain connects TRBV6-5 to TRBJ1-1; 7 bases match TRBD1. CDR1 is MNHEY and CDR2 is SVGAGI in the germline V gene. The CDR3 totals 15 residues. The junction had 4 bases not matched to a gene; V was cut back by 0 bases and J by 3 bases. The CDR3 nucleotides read TGTGCCAGCAGTTACTCGGGCAGGGGGGACACTGAAGCTTTCTTT. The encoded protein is CASSYSGRGDTEAFF.